This T cell receptor (beta chain) is from a study of blood T cells in healthy people across ages. Study-level results: Measured against age, TCR beta diversity per million T cells decreased in a roughly linear manner. Researchers report that TCR beta diversity correlated strongly with naive T cell percentage.

PCR was performed a second time for about 6 to 12 cycles using a sample-barcoded 5' primer and a J-beta primer mix. Via MiXCR, TCRdb re-called the 5' RACE reads, giving one row per CDR3 protein. Of some 760,000 distinct CDR3 sequences in the sample, approximately 25% were seen once. This clonotype was counted many times. What it recognizes is unknown. CDR3 size: 15 residues. V was pared by 6 bases and J by 1 base, with 7 bases of the junction left unmatched. Another study also made use of these data, one on T cells of mothers and their children. According to that study: Unrelated pairs and related pairs have their TCR recombination output shaped similarly by thymic selection.

The sequencing input was blood. The genes are TRBV12-3 or TRBV12-4 and TRBJ2-5; 8 bases line up with TRBD2. This TCR was recovered from a boy aged 5-17 years in good health. In DNA form, the CDR3 reads TGTGCCAGCAGCCTCAGGAGCGGGGGCCAAGAGACCCAGTACTTC. Translating gives CASSLRSGGQETQYF.